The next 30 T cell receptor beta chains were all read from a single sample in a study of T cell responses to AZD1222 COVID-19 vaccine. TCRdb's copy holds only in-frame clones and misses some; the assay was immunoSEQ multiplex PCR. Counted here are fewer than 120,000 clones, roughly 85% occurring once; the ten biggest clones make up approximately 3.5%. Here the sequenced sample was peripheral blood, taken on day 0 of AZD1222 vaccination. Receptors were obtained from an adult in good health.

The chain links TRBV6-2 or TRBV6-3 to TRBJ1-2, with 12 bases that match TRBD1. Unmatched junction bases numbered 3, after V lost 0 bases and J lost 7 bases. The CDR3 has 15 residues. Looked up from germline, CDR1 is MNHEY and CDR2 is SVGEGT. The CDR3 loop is CASSYSGQGAPGYTF. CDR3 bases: TGTGCCAGCAGTTACTCGGGACAGGGGGCGCCTGGCTACACCTTC.

The CDR3 nucleotides read TGTGCCAGCAGCAACGGCCCCGGGGACCAAGAGACCCAGTACTTC. This codes for CASSNGPGDQETQYF. This chain links TRBV7-2 with TRBJ2-5; tentatively, D is TRBD2 (5 bases). The germline V and J ends were trimmed by 5 bases and 0 bases, with 13 bases remaining between them. The germline CDR1 and CDR2 sequences are SGHTA and FQGNSA. This CDR3 is 15 amino acids long.

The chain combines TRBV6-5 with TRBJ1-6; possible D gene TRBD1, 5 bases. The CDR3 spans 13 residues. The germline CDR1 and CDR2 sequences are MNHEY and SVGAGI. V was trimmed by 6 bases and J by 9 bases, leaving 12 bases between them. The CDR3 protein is CASRRVRGSPLHF. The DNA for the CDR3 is TGTGCCAGCAGGAGGGTAAGGGGTTCACCCCTCCACTTT.

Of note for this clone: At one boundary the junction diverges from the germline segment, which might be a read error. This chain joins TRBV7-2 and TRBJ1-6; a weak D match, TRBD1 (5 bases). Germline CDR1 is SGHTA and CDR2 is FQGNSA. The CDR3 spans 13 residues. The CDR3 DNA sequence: TGTGCCAGCAGCTTTCGGCTGGGGGGGGAAGGACATTTT. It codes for CASSFRLGGEGHF.

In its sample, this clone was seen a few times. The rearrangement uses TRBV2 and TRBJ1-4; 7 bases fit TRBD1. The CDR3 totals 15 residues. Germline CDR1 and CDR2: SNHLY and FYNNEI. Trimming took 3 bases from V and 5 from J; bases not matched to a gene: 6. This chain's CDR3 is CASSDITGENEKLFF. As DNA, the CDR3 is TGTGCCAGCAGTGATATAACAGGGGAGAATGAAAAACTGTTTTTT.

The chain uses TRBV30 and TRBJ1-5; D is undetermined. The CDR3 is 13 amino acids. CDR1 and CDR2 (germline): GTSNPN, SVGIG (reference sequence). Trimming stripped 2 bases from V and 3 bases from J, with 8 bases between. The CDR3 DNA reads TGTGCCTGGAGTAACAGCTTCAATCAGCCCCAGCATTTT. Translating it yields CAWSNSFNQPQHF.

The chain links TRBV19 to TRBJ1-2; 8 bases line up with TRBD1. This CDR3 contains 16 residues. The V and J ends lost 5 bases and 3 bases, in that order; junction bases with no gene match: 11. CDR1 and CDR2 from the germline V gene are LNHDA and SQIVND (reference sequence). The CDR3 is CASSGQDRVSDYGYTF. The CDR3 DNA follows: TGTGCCAGTAGTGGGCAGGACAGGGTTTCGGACTATGGCTACACCTTC. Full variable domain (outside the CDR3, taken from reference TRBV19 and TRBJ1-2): DGGITQSPKYLFRKEGQNVTLSCEQNLNHDAMYWYRQDPGQGLRLIYYSQIVNDFQKGDIAEGYSVSREKKESFPLTVTSAQKNPTAFYLCASSGQDRVSDYGYTFGSGTRLTVV.

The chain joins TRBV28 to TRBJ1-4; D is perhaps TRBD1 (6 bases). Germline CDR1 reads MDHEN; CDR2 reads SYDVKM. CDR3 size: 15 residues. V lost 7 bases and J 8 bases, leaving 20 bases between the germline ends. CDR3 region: CASTPRGRGWEKLFF. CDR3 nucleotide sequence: TGTGCCAGCACCCCTCGGGGCAGGGGTTGGGAAAAACTGTTTTTT. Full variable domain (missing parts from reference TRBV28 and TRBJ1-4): DVKVTQSSRYLVKRTGEKVFLECVQDMDHENMFWYRQDPGLGLRLIYFSYDVKMKEKGDIPEGYSVSREKKERFSLILESASTNQTSMYLCASTPRGRGWEKLFFGSGTQLSVL.

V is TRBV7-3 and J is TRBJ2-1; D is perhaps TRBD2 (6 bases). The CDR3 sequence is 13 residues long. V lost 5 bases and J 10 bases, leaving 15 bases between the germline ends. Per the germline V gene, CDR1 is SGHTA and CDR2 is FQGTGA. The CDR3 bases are TGTGCCAGCAGCCCTCCGGGGGTAGGCGAGCAGTTCTTC. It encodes CASSPPGVGEQFF.

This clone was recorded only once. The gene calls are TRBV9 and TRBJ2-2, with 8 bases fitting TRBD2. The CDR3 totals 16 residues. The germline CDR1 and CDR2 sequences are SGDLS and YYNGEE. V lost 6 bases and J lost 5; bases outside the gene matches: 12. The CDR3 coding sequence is TGTGCCAGCACCCCCTGGGTGGCGGGAGGAACCGGGGAGCTGTTTTTT. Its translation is CASTPWVAGGTGELFF.

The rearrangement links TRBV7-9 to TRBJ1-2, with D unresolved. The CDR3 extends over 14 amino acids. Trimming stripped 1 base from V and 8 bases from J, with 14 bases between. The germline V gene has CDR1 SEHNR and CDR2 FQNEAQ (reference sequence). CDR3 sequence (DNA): TGTGCCAGCAGCTTAGGAGCCGTCTCATGGGGCTACACCTTC. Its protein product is CASSLGAVSWGYTF.

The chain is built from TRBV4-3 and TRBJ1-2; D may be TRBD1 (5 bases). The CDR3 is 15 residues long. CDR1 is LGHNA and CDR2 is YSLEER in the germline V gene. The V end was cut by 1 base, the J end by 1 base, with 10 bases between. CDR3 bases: TGCGCCAGCAGCCAAGGGGGCAGCCTTAACTATGGCTACACCTTC. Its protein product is CASSQGGSLNYGYTF.

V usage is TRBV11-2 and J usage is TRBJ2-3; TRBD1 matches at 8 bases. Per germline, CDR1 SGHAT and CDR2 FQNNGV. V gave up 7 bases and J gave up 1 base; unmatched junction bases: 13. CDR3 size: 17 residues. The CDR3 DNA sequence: TGTGCCAGCACCTCGGGTCCAGGGGGCGCGGGCACAGATACGCAGTATTTT. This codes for CASTSGPGGAGTDTQYF.

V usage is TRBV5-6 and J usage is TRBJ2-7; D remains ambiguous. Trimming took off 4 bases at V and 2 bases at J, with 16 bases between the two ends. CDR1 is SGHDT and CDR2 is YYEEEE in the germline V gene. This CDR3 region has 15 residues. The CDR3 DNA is TGTGCCAGCAGCCAACGACCTGGAAGGGCCTACGAGCAGTACTTC. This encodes CASSQRPGRAYEQYF.

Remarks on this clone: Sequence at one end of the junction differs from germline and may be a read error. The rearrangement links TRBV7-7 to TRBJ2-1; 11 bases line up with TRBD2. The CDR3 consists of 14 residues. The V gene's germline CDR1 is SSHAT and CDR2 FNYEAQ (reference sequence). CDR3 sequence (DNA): TGTGCTAGCAGCATTGGGACTAGCGGCAATGAGCAGTTCTTC. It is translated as CASSIGTSGNEQFF.

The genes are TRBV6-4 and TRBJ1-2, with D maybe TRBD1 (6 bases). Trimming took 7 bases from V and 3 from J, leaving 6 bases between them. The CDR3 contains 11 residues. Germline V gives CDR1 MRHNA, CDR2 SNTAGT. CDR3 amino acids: CASTGDYGYTF. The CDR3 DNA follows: TGTGCCAGCACAGGGGACTATGGCTACACCTTC.

Written as DNA, the CDR3 is TGCGCCAGCAGCTTGAACAGGGGGAAGACCGGGGAGCTGTTTTTT. This translates into CASSLNRGKTGELFF. The chain combines TRBV5-1 with TRBJ2-2, with 8 bases that match TRBD1. The germline CDR1 and CDR2 sequences are SGHRS and YFSETQ. The V gene end was trimmed by 1 base and the J gene end by 5 bases; junction bases not matched to a gene: 4. The CDR3 length is 15 residues.

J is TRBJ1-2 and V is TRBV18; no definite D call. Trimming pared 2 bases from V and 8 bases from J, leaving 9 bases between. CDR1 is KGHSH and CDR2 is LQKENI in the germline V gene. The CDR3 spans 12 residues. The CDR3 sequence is CASSPLGGGYTF. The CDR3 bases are TGTGCCAGCTCACCATTGGGCGGCGGCTACACCTTC. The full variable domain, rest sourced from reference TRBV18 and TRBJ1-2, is NAGVMQNPRHLVRRRGQEARLRCSPMKGHSHVYWYRQLPEEGLKFMVYLQKENIIDESGMPKERFSAEFPKEGPSILRIQQVVRGDSAAYFCASSPLGGGYTFGSGTRLTVV.

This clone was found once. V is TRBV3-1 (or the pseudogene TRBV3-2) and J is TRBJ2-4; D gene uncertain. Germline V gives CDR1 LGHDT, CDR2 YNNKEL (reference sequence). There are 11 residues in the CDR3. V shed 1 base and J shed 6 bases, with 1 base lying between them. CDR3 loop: CASSQANIQYF. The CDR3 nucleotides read TGTGCCAGCAGCCAAGCAAACATTCAGTACTTC.

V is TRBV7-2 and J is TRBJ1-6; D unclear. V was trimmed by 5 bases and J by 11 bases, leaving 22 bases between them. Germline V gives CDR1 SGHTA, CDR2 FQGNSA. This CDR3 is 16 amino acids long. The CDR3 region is CASSPESSTILTPLHF. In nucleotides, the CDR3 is TGTGCCAGCAGCCCGGAATCCTCCACGATTCTGACACCCCTCCACTTT. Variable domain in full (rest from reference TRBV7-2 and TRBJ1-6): GAGVSQSPSNKVTEKGKDVELRCDPISGHTALYWYRQSLGQGLEFLIYFQGNSAPDKSGLPSDRFSAERTGGSVSTLTIQRTQQEDSAVYLCASSPESSTILTPLHFGNGTRLTVT.

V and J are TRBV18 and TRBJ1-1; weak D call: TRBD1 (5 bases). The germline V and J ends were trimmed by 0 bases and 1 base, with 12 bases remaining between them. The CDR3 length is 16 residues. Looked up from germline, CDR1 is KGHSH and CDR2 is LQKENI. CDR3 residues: CASSPPGRTGNTEAFF. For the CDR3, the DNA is TGTGCCAGCTCACCACCAGGGCGAACAGGGAACACTGAAGCTTTCTTT. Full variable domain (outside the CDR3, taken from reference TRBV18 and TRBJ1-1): NAGVMQNPRHLVRRRGQEARLRCSPMKGHSHVYWYRQLPEEGLKFMVYLQKENIIDESGMPKERFSAEFPKEGPSILRIQQVVRGDSAAYFCASSPPGRTGNTEAFFGQGTRLTVV.

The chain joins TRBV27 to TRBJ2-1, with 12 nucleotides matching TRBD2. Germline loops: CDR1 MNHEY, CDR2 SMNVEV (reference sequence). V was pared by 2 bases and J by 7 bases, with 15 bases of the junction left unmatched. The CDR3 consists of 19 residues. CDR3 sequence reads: CASSLQEASGRAGVNEQFF. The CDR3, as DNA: TGTGCCAGCAGTTTACAGGAGGCTAGCGGGAGGGCCGGAGTTAATGAGCAGTTCTTC.

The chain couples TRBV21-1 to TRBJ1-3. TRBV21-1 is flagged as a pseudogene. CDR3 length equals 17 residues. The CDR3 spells CASTLRGKTYSGNTIYF. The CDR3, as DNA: TGTGCCAGCACCCTTCGGGGGAAGACTTACTCTGGAAACACCATATATTTT.

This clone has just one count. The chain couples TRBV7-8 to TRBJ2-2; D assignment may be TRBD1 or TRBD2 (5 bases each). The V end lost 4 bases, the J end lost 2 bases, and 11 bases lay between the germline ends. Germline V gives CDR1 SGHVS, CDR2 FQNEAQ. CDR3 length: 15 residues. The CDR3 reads CASSSGTRNTGELFF. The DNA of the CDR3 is TGTGCCAGCAGCTCCGGGACGAGAAACACCGGGGAGCTGTTTTTT.

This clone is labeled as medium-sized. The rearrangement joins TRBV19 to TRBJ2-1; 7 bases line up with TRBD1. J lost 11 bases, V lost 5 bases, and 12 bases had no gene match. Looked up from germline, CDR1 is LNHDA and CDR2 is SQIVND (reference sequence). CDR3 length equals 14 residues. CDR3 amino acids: CASSPSSGTEKQFF. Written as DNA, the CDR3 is TGTGCCAGTAGTCCATCCTCCGGGACAGAGAAGCAGTTCTTC. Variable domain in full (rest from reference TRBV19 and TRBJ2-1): DGGITQSPKYLFRKEGQNVTLSCEQNLNHDAMYWYRQDPGQGLRLIYYSQIVNDFQKGDIAEGYSVSREKKESFPLTVTSAQKNPTAFYLCASSPSSGTEKQFFGPGTRLTVL.

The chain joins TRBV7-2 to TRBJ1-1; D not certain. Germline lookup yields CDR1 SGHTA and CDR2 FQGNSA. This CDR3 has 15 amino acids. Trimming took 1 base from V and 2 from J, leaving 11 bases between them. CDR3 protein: CASSLGGQINTEAFF. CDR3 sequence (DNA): TGTGCCAGCAGCTTAGGTGGGCAGATTAACACTGAAGCTTTCTTT.

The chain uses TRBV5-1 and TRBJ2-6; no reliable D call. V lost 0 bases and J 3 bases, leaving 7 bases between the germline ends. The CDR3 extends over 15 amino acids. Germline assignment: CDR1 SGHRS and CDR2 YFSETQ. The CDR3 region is CASSLVVGGANVLTF. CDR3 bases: TGCGCCAGCAGCTTGGTAGTGGGTGGGGCCAACGTCCTGACTTTC.

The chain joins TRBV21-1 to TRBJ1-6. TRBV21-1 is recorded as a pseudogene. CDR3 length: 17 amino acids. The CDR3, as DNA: TGTGCCAGCAGCAATTGGGACGCCCAAGGGCATAATTCACCCCTCCACTTT. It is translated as CASSNWDAQGHNSPLHF.

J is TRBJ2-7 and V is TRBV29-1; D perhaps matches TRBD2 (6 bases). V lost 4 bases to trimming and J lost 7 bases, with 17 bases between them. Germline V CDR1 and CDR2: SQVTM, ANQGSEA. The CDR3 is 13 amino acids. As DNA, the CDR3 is TGCAGCGTTGGCGGGGCAGGGTATGGGGAGCAGTACTTC. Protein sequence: CSVGGAGYGEQYF.

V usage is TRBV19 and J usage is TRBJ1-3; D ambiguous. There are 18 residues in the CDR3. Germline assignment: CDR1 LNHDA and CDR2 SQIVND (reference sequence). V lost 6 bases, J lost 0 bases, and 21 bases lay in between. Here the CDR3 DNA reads TGTGCCAGTAGCGCCAGGATTGCCCTTACTGTCTCTGGAAACACCATATATTTT. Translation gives CASSARIALTVSGNTIYF.